This record concerns one T cell receptor beta chain sequence. No antigen is known for it. Samples came from healthy Finnish infants during open corrective cardiac surgery. An approximately 0.45-1 mL peripheral blood aliquot was taken intraoperatively from four of eight donors. This specimen belongs to a study of human thymus T cells. Study results and limitations: The authors found apparently biased V and J gene usage in thymic and blood repertoires.

The repertoire was sequenced with immunoSEQ multiplex PCR; TCRdb's copy has only in-frame clones and lacks some. The sample lists tens of thousands of clones, 95% occurring once. This clonotype was obtained from a girl under three years old with a congenital heart defect but otherwise immunologically healthy. The sequenced sample consisted of blood.

The CDR3 is CAWIGGHNEQFF. The CDR3 DNA reads as TGTGCCTGGATCGGGGGGCACAATGAGCAGTTCTTC. The rearrangement uses TRBV30 and TRBJ2-1, with D perhaps TRBD2 (7 bases). The germline V gene encodes CDR1 GTSNPN and CDR2 SVGIG (reference sequence). CDR3 length: 12 residues. The V end was cut by 4 bases, the J end by 5 bases, with 9 bases between.